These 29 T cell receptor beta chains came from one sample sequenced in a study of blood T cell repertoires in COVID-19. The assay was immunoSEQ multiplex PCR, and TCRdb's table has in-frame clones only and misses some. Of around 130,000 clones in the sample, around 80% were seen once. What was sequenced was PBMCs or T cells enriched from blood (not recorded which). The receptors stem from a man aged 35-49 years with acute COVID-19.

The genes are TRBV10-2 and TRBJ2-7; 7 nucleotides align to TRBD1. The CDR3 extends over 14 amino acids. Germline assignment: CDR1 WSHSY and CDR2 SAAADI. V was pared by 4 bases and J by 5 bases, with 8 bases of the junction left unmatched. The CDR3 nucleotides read TGCGCCAGCAGTGTTTTTTCAACAGGGGACGAGCAGTACTTC. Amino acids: CASSVFSTGDEQYF.

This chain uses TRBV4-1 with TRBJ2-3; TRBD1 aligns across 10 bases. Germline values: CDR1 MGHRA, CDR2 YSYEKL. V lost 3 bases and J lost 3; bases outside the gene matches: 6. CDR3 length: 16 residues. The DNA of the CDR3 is TGCGCCAGCAGCCAGGGAGACAGGGGGCGGACAGATACGCAGTATTTT. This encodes CASSQGDRGRTDTQYF.

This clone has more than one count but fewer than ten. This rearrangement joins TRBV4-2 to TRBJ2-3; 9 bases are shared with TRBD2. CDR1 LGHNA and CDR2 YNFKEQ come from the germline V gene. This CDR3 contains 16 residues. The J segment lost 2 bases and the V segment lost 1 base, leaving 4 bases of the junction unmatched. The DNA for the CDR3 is TGTGCCAGCAGCCAAGGTCTAGCGGGGATCACAGATACGCAGTATTTT. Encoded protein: CASSQGLAGITDTQYF.

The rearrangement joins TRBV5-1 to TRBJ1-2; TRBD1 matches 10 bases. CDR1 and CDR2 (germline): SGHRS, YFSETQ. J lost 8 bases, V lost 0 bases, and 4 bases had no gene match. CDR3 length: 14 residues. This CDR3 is CASSLGQGANGYTF. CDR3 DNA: TGCGCCAGCAGCTTGGGACAGGGGGCAAACGGCTACACCTTC.

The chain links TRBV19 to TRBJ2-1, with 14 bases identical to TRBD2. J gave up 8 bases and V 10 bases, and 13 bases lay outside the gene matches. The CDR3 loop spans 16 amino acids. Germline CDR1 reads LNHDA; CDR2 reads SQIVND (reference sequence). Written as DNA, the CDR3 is TGTGCCACCAGGTCGGGACTAGCGGGGGCCTGGGATGAGCAGTTCTTC. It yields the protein CATRSGLAGAWDEQFF.

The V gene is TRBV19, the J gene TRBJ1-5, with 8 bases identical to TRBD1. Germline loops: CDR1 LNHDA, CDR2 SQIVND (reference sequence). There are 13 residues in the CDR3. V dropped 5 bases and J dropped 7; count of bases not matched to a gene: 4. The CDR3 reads CASSPGGAQPQHF. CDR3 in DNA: TGTGCCAGTAGTCCAGGGGGCGCGCAGCCCCAGCATTTT.

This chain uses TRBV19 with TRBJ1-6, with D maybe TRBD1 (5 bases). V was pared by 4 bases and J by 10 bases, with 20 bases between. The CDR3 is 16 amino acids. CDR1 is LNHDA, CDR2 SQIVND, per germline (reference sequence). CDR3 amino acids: CASSTSRGVEGSPLHF. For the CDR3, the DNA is TGTGCCAGTAGTACCTCCCGGGGGGTTGAGGGATCACCCCTCCACTTT. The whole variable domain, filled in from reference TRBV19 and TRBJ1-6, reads DGGITQSPKYLFRKEGQNVTLSCEQNLNHDAMYWYRQDPGQGLRLIYYSQIVNDFQKGDIAEGYSVSREKKESFPLTVTSAQKNPTAFYLCASSTSRGVEGSPLHFGNGTRLTVT.

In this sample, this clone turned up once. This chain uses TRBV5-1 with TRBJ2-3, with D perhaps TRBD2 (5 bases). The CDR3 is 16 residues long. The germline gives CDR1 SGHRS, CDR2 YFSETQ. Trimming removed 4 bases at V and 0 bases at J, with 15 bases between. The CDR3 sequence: CASSTLARTSTDTQYF. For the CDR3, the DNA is TGCGCCAGCAGCACCTTGGCGCGGACTAGCACAGATACGCAGTATTTT.

CDR3 residues: CASSPGTLDTQYF. The CDR3 nucleotides are TGTGCCAGCTCCCCTGGGACTTTAGATACGCAGTATTTT. The chain combines TRBV18 with TRBJ2-3, with D perhaps TRBD2 (6 bases). The CDR3 length is 13 residues. Germline-derived CDR1 and CDR2 are KGHSH and LQKENI. The germline V and J ends were trimmed by 6 bases and 5 bases, with 12 bases remaining between them.

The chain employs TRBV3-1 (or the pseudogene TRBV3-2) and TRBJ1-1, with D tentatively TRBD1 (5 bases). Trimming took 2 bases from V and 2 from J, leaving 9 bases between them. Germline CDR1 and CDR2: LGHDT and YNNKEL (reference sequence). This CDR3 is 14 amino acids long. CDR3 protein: CASSQRQGNTEAFF. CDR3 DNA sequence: TGTGCCAGCAGCCAACGGCAGGGCAACACTGAAGCTTTCTTT.

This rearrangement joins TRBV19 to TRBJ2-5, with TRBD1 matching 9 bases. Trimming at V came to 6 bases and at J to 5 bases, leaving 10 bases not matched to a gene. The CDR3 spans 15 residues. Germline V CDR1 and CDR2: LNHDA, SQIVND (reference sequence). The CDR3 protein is CASSTGTGSDETQYF. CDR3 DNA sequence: TGTGCCAGTAGCACCGGGACAGGGTCTGATGAGACCCAGTACTTC.

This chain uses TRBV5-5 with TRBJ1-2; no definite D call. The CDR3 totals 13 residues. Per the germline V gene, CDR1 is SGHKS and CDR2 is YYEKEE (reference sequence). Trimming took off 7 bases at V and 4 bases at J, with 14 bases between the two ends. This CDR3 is CASRTGSLYGYTF. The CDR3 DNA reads TGTGCCAGCCGGACGGGATCCCTCTATGGCTACACCTTC.

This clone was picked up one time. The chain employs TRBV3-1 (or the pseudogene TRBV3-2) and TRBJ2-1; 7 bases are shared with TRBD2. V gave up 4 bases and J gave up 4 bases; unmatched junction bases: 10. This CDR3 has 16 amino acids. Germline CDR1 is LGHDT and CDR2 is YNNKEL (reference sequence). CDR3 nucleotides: TGTGCCAGCAGCCTACAATTTGGCGGGGGTTACAATGAGCAGTTCTTC. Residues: CASSLQFGGGYNEQFF.

The CDR3, as DNA: TGTGCCAGCAGCTCTCAAGCGGGAGAAACCTACGAGCAGTACTTC. It translates to CASSSQAGETYEQYF. The V call is TRBV7-3, the J call TRBJ2-7; 8 nucleotides line up with TRBD2. The CDR3 is 15 amino acids. Germline assignment: CDR1 SGHTA and CDR2 FQGTGA. The ends lost 4 bases at V and 2 bases at J; junction bases unmatched: 7.

The DNA of the CDR3 is TGTGCCAGTGCATCGAGGGGACCGGGACTCCCATGGGAGCAGTACTTC. This sequence encodes CASASRGPGLPWEQYF. This chain joins TRBV12-1 and TRBJ2-7; TRBD2, the table's D call, was not compared with the DNA. TRBV12-1 is a pseudogene segment. The CDR3 contains 16 residues.

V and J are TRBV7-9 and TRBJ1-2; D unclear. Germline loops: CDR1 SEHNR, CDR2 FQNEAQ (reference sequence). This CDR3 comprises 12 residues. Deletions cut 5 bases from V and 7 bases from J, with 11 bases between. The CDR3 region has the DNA TGTGCCAGCAGCCGGTCAGCGGGTGGCTACACCTTC. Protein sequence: CASSRSAGGYTF. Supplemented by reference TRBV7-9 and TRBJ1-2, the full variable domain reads DTGVSQNPRHKITKRGQNVTFRCDPISEHNRLYWYRQTLGQGPEFLTYFQNEAQLEKSRLLSDRFSAERPKGSFSTLEIQRTEQGDSAMYLCASSRSAGGYTFGSGTRLTVV.

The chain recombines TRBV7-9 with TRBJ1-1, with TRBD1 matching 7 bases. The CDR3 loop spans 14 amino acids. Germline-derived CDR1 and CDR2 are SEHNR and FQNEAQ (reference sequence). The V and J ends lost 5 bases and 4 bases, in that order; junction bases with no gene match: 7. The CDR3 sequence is CASSHPGDSTEAFF. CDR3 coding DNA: TGTGCCAGCAGCCACCCGGGGGACAGCACTGAAGCTTTCTTT.

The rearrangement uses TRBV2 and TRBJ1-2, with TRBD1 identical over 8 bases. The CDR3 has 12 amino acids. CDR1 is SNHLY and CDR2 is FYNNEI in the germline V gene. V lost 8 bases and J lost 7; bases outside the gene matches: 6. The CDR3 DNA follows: TGTGCCAGCCGAGGGACAGGCGTTGGCTACACCTTC. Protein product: CASRGTGVGYTF.

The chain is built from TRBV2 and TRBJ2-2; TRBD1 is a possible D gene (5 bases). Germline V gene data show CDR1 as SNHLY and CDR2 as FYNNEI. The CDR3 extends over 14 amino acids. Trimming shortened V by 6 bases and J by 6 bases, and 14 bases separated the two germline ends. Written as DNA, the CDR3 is TGTGCCAGCAGATTCAGTTCAGGGTCCGGGGAGCTGTTTTTT. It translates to CASRFSSGSGELFF.

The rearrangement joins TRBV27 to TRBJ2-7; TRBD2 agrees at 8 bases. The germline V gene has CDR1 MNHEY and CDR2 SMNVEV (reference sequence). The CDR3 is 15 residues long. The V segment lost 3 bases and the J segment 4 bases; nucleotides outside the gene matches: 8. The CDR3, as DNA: TGTGCCAGCAGTTTCGTAGGACTAGCCGGATACGAGCAGTACTTC. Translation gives CASSFVGLAGYEQYF.

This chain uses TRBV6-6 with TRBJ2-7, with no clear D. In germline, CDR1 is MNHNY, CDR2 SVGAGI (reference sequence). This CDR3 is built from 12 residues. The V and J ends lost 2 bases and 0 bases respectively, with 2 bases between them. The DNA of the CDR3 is TGTGCCAGCAGTTACCGCTCCTACGAGCAGTACTTC. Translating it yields CASSYRSYEQYF.

The CDR3 here is CSVEFGGGVPGTDTQYF. The CDR3 DNA reads as TGCAGCGTTGAATTTGGCGGGGGGGTACCTGGCACAGATACGCAGTATTTT. The chain carries TRBV29-1 and TRBJ2-3; 9 bases are shared with TRBD2. After removal of 2 bases from V and 1 base from J, the junction contained 10 bases not matched to a gene. CDR1 and CDR2 from the germline V gene are SQVTM and ANQGSEA. The CDR3 totals 17 residues.

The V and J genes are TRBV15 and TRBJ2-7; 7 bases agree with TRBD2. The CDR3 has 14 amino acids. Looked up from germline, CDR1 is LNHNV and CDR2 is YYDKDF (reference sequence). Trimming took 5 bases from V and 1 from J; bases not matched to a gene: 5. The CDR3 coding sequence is TGTGCCACCAGCCCCCGGCGGGGGTCCTACGAGCAGTACTTC. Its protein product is CATSPRRGSYEQYF.

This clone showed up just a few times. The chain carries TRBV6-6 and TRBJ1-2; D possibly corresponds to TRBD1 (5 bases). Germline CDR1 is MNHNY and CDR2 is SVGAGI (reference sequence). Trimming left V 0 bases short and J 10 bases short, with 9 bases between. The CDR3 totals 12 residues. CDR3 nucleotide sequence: TGTGCCAGCAGTTACTCGCGACAGTTCTACACCTTC. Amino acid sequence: CASSYSRQFYTF.

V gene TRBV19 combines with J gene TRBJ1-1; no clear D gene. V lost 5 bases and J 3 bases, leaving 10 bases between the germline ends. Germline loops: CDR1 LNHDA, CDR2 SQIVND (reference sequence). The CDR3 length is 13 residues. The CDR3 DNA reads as TGTGCCAGTAGTTCACAGAGTCACACTGAAGCTTTCTTT. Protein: CASSSQSHTEAFF.

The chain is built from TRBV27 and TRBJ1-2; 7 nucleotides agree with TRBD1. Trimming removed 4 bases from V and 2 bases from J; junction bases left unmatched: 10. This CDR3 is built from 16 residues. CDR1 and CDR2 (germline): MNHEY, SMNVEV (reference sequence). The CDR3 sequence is CASSYITTGPNYGYTF. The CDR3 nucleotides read TGTGCCAGCAGTTACATAACGACAGGGCCGAACTATGGCTACACCTTC.

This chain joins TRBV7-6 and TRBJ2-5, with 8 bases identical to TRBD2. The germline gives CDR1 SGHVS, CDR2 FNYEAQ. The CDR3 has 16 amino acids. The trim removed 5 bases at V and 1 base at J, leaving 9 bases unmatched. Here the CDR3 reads CASSLLAVNFQETQYF. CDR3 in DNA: TGTGCCAGCAGCCTACTAGCGGTAAACTTCCAAGAGACCCAGTACTTC.

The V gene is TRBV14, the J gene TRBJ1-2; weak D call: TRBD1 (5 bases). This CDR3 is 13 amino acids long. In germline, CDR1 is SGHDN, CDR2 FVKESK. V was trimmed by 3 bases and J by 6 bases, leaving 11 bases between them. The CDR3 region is CASSQTWGDGYTF. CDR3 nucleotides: TGTGCCAGCAGCCAGACCTGGGGGGATGGCTACACCTTC.

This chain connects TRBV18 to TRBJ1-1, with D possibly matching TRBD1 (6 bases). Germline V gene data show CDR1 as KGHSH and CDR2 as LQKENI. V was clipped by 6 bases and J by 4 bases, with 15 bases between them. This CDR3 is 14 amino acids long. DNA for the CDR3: TGTGCCAGCTCCCCCCTAGGGGGGGGCACTGAAGCTTTCTTT. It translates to CASSPLGGGTEAFF.